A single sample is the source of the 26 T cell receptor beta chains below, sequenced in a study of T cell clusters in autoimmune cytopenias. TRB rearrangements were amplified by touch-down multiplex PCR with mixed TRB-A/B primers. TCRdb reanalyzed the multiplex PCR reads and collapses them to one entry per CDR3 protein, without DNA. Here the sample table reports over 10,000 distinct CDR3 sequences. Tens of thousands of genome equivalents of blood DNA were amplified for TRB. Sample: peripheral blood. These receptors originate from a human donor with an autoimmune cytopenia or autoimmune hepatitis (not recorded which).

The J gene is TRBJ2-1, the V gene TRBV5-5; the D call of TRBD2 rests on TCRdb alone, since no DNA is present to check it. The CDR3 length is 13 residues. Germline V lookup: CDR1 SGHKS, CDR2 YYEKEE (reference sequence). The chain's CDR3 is CASSLPGASEQFF. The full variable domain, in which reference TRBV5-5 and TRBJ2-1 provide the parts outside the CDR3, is DAGVTQSPTHLIKTRGQQVTLRCSPISGHKSVSWYQQVLGQGPQFIFQYYEKEERGRGNFPDRFSARQFPNYSSELNVNALLLGDSALYLCASSLPGASEQFFGPGTRLTVL.

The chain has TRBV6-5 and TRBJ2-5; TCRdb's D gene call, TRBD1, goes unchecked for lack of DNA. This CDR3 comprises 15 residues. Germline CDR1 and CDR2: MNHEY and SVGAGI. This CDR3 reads CASSYSNQGGETQYF.

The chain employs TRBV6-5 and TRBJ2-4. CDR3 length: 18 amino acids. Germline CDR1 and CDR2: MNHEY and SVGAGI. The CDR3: CASSFLLFTPAELNIQYF.

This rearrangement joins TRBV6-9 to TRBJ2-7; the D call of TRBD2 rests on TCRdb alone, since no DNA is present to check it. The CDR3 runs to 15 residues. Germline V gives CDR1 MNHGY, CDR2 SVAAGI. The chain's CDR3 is CASSYLAGGPYEQYF.

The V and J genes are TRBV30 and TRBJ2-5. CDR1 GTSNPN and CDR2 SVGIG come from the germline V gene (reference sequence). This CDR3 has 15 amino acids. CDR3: CAWSPRVVPQETQYF.

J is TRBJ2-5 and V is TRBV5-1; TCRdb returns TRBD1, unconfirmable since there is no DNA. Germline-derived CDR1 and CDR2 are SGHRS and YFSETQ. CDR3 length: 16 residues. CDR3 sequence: CASSSSGSTFPETQYF. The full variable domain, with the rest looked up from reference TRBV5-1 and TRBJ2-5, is KAGVTQTPRYLIKTRGQQVTLSCSPISGHRSVSWYQQTPGQGLQFLFEYFSETQRNKGNFPGRFSGRQFSNSRSEMNVSTLELGDSALYLCASSSSGSTFPETQYFGPGTRLLVL.

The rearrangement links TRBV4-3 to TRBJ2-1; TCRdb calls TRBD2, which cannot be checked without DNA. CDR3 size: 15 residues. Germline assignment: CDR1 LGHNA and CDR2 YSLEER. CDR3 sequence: CASSLTSGRGNEQFF.

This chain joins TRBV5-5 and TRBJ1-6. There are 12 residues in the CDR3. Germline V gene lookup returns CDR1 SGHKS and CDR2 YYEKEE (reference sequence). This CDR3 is CASRFGTSPLHF.

The CDR3 loop is CASSLSREWNGSHTIYF. The V and J genes are TRBV12-3 or TRBV12-4 and TRBJ1-3; the D call from TCRdb, TRBD1, cannot be confirmed without DNA. The CDR3 loop spans 17 amino acids.

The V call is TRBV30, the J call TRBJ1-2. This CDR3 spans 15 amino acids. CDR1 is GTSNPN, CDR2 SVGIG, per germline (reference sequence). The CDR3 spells CAWSLRAGLNYGYTF.

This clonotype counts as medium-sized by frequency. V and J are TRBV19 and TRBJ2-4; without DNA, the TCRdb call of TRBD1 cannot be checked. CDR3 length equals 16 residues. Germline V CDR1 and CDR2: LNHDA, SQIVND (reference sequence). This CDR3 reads CASTPQGGLAKNIQYF.

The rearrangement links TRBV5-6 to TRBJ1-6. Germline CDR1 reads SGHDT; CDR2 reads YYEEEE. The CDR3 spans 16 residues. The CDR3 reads CASSSFRTSSNSPLHF.

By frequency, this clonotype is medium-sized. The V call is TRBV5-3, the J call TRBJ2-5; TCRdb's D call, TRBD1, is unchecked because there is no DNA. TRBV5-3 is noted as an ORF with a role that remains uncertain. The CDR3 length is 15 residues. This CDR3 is CARSFRRQPQETQYF.

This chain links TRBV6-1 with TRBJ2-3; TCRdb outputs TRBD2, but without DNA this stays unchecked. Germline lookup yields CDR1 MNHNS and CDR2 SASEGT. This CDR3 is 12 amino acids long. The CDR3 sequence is CAGASGRNTQYF.

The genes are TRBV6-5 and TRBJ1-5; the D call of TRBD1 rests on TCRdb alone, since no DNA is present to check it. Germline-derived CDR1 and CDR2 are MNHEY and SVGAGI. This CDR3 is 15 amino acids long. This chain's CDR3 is CASSRDRVSNQPQHF.

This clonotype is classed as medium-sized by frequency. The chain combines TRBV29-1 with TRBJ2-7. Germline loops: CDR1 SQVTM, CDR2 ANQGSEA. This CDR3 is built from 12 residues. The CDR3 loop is CSALSGFYEQYF.

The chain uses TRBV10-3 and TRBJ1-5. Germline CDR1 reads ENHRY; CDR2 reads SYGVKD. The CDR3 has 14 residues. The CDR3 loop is CAISESGRDQPQHF.

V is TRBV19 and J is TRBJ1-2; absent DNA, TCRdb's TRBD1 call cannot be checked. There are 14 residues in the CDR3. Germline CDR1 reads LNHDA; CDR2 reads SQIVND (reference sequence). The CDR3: CATHKQGRPEGYTF.

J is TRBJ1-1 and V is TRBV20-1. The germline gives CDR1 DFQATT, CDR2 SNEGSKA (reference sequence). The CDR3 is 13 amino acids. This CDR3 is CSARDRVNTEAFF.

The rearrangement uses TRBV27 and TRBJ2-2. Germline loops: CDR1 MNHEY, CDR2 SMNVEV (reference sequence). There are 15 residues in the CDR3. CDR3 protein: CASSWYSSGTGELFF.

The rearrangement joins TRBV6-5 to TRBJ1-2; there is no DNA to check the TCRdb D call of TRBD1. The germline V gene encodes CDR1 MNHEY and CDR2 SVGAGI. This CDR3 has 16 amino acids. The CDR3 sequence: CASSPPRDNHGYGYTF.

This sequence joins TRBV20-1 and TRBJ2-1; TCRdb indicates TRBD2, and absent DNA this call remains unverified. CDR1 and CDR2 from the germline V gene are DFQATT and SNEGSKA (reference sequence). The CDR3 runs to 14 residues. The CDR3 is CSAPQAGVYNEQFF.

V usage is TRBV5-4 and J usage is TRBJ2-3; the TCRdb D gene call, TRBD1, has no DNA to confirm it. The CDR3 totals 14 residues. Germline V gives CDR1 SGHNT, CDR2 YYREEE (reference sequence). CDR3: CASSSGQSTDTQYF.

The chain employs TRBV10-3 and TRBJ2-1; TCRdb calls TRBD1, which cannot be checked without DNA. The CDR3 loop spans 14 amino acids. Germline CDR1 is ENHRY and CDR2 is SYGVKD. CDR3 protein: CAINSAGPGYEQFF.

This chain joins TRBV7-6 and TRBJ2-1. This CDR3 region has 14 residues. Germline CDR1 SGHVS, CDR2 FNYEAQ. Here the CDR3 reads CASSPHGAYNEQFF.

CDR3 loop: CASSVWTADGYTF. The J gene is TRBJ1-2, the V gene TRBV6-2 or TRBV6-3; TCRdb names TRBD1, which stays unverified in the absence of DNA. Germline lookup yields CDR1 MNHEY and CDR2 SVGEGT. This CDR3 is 13 amino acids long.